Described below is a single T cell receptor beta chain sequence and its context. No antigen is known for it. Within one base of it there is no much larger clone, and no base qualities were kept. The data were obtained in a study of blood T cell repertoires in COVID-19 (dated by TCRdb to the early 2020s). About the study as a whole: Samples from collaborators originated in the United States, Italy and Spain and spanned both the acute and convalescent phases of COVID-19. Samples came from the ongoing ImmuneRACE study (first 160 participants) plus 1,254 subjects from 6 global collaborators. The dataset comprised deeply sampled blood TCRbeta repertoires from subjects exposed to, actively infected with, or recovered from COVID-19. A de-identified subject ID, COVID-19 status, age in years and sex were almost always included in the sample metadata. The material from the prospective study consisted of cDNA or gDNA derived from T cells, B-cell-depleted T cells, or PBMCs. A freely available public database, intended as a resource for researchers studying the immune response to SARS-CoV-2, is where the repertoires were released. Where HLA class I and class II types were available, the types were taken from metadata supplied by the sample provider, not from assay-based typing.

Here is what the overall study found, with its caveats: Clinical and demographic metadata were provided uncurated, with the amount varying by source and participant.

Spanning cysteine to phenylalanine, the CDR3 consists of 13 amino acids. Only the CDR3 part of the read is kept: 39 bases, read in frame from the first base. Trimming removed 6 bases from V and 4 bases from J; the gene matches leave 3 bases unexplained. Each collaborating institution followed its own protocols to collect whole blood in K2EDTA tubes. For TCRbeta analysis, collaborators shipped samples in one of three forms: frozen whole blood, isolated PBMCs, or DNA extracted from either of those sample types. TCRbeta CDR3 regions were amplified from genomic DNA using the immunoSEQ Assay, a bias-controlled multiplex PCR. On the authors' methods: The number of nucleated cells in each sample was estimated from the amplification of reference gene primers within the assay. To quantify the absolute abundance of each unique TCRbeta CDR3 rearrangement, sequence reads were collapsed and filtered. For each sample, productive Simpson clonality was calculated as the square root of Simpson's diversity index across productive rearrangements. Imported from immuneACCESS, the table was reduced by TCRdb to in-frame sequences with V and J called. These copies leave out some clones; in studies compared against another copy, an unresolved V gene accounts for under half, and the cause of the remainder is not known. The V and J calls and clone size were taken over from that table, and D and trimming were inferred from the DNA. The sample table records about 63,000 clones; around 90% of these occur just once. Approximately 5% of the sample is in the top ten clones.

This receptor was obtained from a human donor in a cohort sampled during active COVID-19. Sequencing used peripheral blood. This receptor chain uses TRBV12-3 or TRBV12-4 and TRBJ1-1, with TRBD1 identical over 9 junction bases. The nucleotide sequence reads as follows: TGTGCCAGCAGAAAGACAGGGGGCACTGAAGCTTTCTTT. Its translation reads: CASRKTGGTEAFF.